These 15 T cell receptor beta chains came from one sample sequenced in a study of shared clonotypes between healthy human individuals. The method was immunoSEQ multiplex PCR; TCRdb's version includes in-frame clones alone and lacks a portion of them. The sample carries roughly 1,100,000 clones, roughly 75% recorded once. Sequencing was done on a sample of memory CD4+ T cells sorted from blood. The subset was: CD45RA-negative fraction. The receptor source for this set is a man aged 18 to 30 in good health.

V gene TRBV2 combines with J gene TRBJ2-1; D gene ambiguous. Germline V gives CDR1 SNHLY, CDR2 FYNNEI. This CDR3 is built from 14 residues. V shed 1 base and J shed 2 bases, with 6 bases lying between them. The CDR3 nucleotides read TGTGCCAGCAGTGAAGACCCGGCCTACAATGAGCAGTTCTTC. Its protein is CASSEDPAYNEQFF.

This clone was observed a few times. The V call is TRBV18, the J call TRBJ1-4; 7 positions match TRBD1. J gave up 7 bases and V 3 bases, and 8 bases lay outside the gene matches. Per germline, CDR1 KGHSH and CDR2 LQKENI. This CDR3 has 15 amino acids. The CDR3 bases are TGTGCCAGCTCACCTGGACAGGTTTCAAGTGAAAAACTGTTTTTT. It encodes CASSPGQVSSEKLFF. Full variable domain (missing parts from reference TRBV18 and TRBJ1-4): NAGVMQNPRHLVRRRGQEARLRCSPMKGHSHVYWYRQLPEEGLKFMVYLQKENIIDESGMPKERFSAEFPKEGPSILRIQQVVRGDSAAYFCASSPGQVSSEKLFFGSGTQLSVL.

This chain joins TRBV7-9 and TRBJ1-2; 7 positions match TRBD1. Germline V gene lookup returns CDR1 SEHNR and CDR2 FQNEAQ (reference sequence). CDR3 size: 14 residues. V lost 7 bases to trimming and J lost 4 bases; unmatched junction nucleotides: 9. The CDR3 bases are TGTGCCAGCACCCCCGGGGACAGCATCTATGGCTACACCTTC. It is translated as CASTPGDSIYGYTF.

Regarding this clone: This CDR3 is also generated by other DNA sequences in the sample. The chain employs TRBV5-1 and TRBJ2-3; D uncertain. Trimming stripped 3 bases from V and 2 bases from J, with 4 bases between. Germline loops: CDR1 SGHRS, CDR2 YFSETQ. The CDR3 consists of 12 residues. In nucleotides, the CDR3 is TGCGCCAGCAGCTATTCCACAGATACGCAGTATTTT. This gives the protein CASSYSTDTQYF.

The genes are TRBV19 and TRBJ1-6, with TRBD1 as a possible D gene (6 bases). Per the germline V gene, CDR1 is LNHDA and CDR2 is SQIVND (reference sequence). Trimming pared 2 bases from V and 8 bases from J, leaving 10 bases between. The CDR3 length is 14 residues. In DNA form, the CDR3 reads TGTGCCAGTAGTATATCAGGGGCCTATTCACCCCTCCACTTT. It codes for CASSISGAYSPLHF.

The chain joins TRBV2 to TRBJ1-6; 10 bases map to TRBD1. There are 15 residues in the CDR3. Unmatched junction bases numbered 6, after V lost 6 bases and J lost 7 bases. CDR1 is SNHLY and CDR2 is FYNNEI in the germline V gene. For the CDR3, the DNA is TGTGCCAGCAGGGCCCCGACAGGGGGCAATTCACCCCTCCACTTT. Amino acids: CASRAPTGGNSPLHF. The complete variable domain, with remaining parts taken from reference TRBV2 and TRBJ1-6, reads EPEVTQTPSHQVTQMGQEVILRCVPISNHLYFYWYRQILGQKVEFLVSFYNNEISEKSEIFDDQFSVERPDGSNFTLKIRSTKLEDSAMYFCASRAPTGGNSPLHFGNGTRLTVT.

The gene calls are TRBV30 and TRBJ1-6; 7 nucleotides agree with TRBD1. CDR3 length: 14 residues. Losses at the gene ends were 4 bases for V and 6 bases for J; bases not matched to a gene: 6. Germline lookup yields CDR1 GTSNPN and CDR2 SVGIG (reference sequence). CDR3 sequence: CAWMRGPTNSPLHF. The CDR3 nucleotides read TGTGCCTGGATGAGGGGGCCCACTAATTCACCCCTCCACTTT.

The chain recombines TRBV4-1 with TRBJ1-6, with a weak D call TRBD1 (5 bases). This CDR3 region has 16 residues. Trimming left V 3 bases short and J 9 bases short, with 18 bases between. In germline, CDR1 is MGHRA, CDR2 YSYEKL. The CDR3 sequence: CASSQGVREGFSPLHF. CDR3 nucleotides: TGCGCCAGCAGCCAGGGAGTCAGGGAGGGATTTTCACCCCTCCACTTT.

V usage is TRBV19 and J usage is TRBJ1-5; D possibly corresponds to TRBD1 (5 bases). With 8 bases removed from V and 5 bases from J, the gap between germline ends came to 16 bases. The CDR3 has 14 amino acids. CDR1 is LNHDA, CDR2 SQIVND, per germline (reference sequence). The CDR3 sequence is CASGYRTGDQPQHF. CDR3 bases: TGTGCCAGTGGATACCGGACGGGGGATCAGCCCCAGCATTTT.

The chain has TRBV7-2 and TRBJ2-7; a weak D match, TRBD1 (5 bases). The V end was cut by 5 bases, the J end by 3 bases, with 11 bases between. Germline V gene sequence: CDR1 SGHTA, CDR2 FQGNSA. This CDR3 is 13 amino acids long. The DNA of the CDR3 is TGTGCCAGCAGCATATACCAGGGCTACGAGCAGTACTTC. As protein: CASSIYQGYEQYF.

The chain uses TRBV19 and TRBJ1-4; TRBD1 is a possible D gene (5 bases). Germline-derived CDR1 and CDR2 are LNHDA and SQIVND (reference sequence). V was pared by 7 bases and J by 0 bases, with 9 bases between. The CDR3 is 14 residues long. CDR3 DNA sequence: TGTGCCAGTACCAGGACACCAACTAATGAAAAACTGTTTTTT. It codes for CASTRTPTNEKLFF.

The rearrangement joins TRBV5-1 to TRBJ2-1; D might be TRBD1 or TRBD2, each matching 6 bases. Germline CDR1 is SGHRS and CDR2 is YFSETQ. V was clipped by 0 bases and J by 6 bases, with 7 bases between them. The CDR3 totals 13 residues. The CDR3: CASSLEGGNEQFF. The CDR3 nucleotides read TGCGCCAGCAGCTTGGAGGGGGGCAATGAGCAGTTCTTC.

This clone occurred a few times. CDR3: CASSLERQVGTGELFF. The CDR3 DNA sequence: TGCGCCAGCAGCTTGGAGAGGCAGGTGGGCACCGGGGAGCTGTTTTTT. The chain carries TRBV5-1 and TRBJ2-2, with D uncertain. V was pared by 0 bases and J by 4 bases, with 13 bases between. This CDR3 is built from 16 residues. The germline V gene has CDR1 SGHRS and CDR2 YFSETQ.

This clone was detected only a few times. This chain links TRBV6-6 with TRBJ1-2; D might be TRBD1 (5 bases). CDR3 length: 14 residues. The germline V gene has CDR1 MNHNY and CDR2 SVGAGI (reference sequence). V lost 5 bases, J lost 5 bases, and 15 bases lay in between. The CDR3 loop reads CASSQSGAPYGYTF. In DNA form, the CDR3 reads TGTGCCAGCAGTCAATCCGGGGCTCCGTATGGCTACACCTTC.

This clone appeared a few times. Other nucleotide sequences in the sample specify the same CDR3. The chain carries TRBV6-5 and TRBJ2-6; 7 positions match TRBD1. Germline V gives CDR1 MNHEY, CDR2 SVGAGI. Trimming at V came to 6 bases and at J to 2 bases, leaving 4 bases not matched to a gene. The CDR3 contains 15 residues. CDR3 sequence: CASSPDRAGANVLTF. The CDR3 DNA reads TGTGCCAGCAGCCCCGACAGGGCTGGGGCCAACGTCCTGACTTTC.